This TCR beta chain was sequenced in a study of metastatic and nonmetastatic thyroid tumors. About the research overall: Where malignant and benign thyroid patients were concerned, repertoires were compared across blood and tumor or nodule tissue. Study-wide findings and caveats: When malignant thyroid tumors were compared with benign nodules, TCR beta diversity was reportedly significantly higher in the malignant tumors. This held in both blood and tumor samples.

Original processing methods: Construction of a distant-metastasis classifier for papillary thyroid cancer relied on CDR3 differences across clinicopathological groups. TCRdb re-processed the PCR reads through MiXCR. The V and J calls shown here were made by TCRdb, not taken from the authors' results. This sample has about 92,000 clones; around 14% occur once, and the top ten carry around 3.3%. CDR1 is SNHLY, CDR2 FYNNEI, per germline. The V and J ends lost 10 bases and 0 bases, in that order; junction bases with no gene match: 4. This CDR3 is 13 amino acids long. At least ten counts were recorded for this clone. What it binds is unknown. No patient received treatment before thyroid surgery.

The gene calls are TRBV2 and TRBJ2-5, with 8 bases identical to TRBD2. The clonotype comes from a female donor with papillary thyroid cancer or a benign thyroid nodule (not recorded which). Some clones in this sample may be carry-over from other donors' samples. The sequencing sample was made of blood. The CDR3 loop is CANLGGDQETQYF. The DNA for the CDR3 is TGTGCCAACCTCGGGGGGGACCAAGAGACCCAGTACTTC. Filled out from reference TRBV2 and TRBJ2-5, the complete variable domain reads EPEVTQTPSHQVTQMGQEVILRCVPISNHLYFYWYRQILGQKVEFLVSFYNNEISEKSEIFDDQFSVERPDGSNFTLKIRSTKLEDSAMYFCANLGGDQETQYFGPGTRLLVL.